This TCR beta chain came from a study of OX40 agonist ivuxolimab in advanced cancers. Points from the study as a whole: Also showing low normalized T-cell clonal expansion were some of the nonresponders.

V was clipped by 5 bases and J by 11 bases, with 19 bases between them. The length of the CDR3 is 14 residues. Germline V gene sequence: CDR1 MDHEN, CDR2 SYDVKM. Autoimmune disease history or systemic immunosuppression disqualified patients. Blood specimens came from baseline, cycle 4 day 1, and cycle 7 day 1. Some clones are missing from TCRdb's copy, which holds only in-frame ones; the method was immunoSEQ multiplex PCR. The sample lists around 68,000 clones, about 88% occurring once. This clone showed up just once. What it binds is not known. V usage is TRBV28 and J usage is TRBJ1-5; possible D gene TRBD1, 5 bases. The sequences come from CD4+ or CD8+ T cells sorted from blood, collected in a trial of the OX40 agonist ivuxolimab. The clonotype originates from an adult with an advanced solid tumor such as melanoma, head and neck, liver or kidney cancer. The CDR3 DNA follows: TGTGCCAGCAGTCGGATGAGCGGGGACGGAGCCCAGCATTTT. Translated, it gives CASSRMSGDGAQHF.